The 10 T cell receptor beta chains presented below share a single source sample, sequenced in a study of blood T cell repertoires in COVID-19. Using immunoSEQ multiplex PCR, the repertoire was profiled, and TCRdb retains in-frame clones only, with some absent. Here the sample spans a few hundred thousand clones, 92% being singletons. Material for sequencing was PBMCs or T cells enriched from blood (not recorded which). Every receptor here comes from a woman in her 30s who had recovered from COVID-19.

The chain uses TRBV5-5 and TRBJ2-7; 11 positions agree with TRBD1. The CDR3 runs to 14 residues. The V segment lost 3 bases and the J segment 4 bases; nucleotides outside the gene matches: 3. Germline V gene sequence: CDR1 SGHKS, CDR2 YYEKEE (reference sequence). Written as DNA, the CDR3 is TGTGCCAGCAGCTGGGACAGGGGGGTGTACGAGCAGTACTTC. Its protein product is CASSWDRGVYEQYF.

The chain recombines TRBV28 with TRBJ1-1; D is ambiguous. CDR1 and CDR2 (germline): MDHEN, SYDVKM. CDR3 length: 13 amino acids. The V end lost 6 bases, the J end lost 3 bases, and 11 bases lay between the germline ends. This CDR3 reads CASSPDGDTEAFF. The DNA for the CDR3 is TGTGCCAGCAGCCCCGACGGGGACACTGAAGCTTTCTTT.

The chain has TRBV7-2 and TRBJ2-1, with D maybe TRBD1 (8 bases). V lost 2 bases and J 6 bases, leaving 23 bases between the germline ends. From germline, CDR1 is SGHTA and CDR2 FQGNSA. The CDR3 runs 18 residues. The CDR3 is CASSLKGTGGQASNEQFF. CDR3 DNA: TGTGCCAGCAGCTTAAAGGGTACGGGGGGACAGGCGAGCAATGAGCAGTTCTTC.

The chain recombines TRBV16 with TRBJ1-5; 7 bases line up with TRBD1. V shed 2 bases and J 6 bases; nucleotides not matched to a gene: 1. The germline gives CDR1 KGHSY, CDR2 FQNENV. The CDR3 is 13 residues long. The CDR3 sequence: CASSQRQGQPQHF. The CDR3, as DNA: TGTGCCAGCAGCCAACGACAGGGTCAGCCCCAGCATTTT.

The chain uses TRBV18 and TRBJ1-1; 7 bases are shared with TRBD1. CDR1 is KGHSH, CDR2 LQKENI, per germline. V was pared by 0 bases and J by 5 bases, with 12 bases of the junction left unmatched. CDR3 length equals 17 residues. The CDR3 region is CASSPPGLAGGMTEAFF. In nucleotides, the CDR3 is TGTGCCAGCTCACCACCGGGGTTGGCAGGGGGAATGACTGAAGCTTTCTTT.

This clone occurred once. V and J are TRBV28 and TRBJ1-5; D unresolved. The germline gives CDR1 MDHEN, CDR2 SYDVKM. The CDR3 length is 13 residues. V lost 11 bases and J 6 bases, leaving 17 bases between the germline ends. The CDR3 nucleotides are TGTGCCCCCCGGGGAGGGAGTTGTCAGCCCCAGCATTTT. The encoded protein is CAPRGGSCQPQHF.

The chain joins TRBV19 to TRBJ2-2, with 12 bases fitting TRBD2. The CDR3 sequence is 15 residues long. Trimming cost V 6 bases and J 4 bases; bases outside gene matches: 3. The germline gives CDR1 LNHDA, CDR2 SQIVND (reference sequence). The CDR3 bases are TGTGCCAGTAGCTCGACTAGCGGGGGCACCGGGGAGCTGTTTTTT. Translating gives CASSSTSGGTGELFF.

The CDR3 loop is CASSLPPGGMGRGYTF. The CDR3 DNA is TGTGCCAGCAGTTTACCCCCTGGGGGGATGGGTCGTGGCTACACCTTC. The chain recombines TRBV28 with TRBJ1-2; a weak D match, TRBD1 (5 bases). Trimming pared 2 bases from V and 7 bases from J, leaving 20 bases between. This CDR3 region has 16 residues. The germline V gene encodes CDR1 MDHEN and CDR2 SYDVKM.

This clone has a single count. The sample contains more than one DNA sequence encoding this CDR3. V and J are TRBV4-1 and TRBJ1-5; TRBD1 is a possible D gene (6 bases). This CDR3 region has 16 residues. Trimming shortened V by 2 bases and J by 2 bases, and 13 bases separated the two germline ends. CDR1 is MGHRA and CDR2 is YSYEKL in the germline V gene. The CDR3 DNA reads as TGCGCCAGCAGCCAAACCCAGGGGTTGGGCAATCAGCCCCAGCATTTT. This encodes CASSQTQGLGNQPQHF.

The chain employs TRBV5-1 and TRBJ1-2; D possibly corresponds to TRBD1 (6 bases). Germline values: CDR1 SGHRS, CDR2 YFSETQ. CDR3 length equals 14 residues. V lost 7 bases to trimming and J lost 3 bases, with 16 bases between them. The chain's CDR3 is CASQRGAPDYGYTF. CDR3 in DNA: TGCGCCAGCCAACGGGGGGCGCCGGACTATGGCTACACCTTC.